These T cell receptor beta chains were read from a single sample in a study of cytomegalovirus exposure and HLA in healthy donors. Only in-frame clones appear in the TCRdb table, and some are missing; sequencing was by immunoSEQ multiplex PCR. The data hold over 90,000 clones, with 60% to 80% observed a single time. Sequenced sample: PBMCs. These TCRs come from a woman in her 50s in good health and CMV-seropositive. Each CDR3 is given with its conserved first and last residue. Each record gives: V gene, CDR3 length, CDR3 protein.

>TRBV2|15
CASSLDRVGNQPQHF
>TRBV6-1|14
CASSADRGNQPQHF
>TRBV5-1|16
CASSQGLAGVVDTQYF
>TRBV28|14
CASSLELMNTEAFF
>TRBV28|15
CASSPRGLSTDTQYF
>TRBV5-1|14
CASSLSQNTGELFF
>TRBV11-2|15
CASSLGDRQTGELFF
>TRBV19|15
CASSTLDSSTGELFF
>TRBV5-6|13
CASSPRSSYEQYF
>TRBV5-5|14
CASRDNSGANVLTF
>TRBV7-9|15
CAGPGTGIDTGELFF
>TRBV15|16
CATSRDRGADPYGYTF
>TRBV5-1|17
CASSLPLAGGPGDTQYF
>TRBV7-2|14
CASSLESQGWSQFF
>TRBV6-5|14
CASSSDRANYEQYF
>TRBV14|15
CASSHVRQPSYEQYF
>TRBV6-1|15
CASSAPSGRPNEQFF
>TRBV11-3|16
CASSSNRARPYNEQFF
>TRBV6-4|15
CASSPQGGSRTEAFF
>TRBV9|16
CASSVAGGLFTDTQYF
>TRBV6-6|14
CASSTGTGGNTIYF
>TRBV6-4|18
CASSFGTGGRSGANVLTF
>TRBV28|14
CASRQRQGEYGYTF
>TRBV28|15
CASSPYPGGKNEQFF
>TRBV11-3|15
CASSLGRVQGNEQFF
>TRBV27|16
CASSPDPRGRDTEAFF
>TRBV7-3|15
CASSLAGGPNGEQFF
>TRBV6-5|15
CASSYSGRGLYGYTF
>TRBV11-2|13
CASSKGWLFVQFF
>TRBV4-2|17
CASSQGEGVSGVDEQYF
>TRBV4-3|18
CASSQSPLGLAESYEQYF
>TRBV5-4|16
CASSSPSSESTDTQYF
>TRBV10-3|15
CAISDRYRGVYEQYF
>TRBV2|15
CASRTGQAARKKLFF
>TRBV7-2|12
CASSFITTRGHF
>TRBV6-1|15
CAIPGQPYSNQPQHF
>TRBV4-1|15
CASSPAETVNEKLFF
>TRBV2|17
CASSASVTTSGAVLQFF
>TRBV7-3|18
CASSLMPSGRNSYNEQFF
>TRBV2|12
CARGREHSEQFF
>TRBV4-3|14
CASSQGLAADTQYF
>TRBV19|13
CASSRDREETQYF
>TRBV7-9|14
CASSRGQASDGYTF
>TRBV19|15
CASSPRTGVNYGYTF
>TRBV7-2|14
CASRDTGGSGELFF
>TRBV7-9|16
CASSSGQGGGVLAQHF
>TRBV7-2|11
CASSFRGEQYF
>TRBV30|13
CAWSRGTNEKLFF
>TRBV4-1|19
CASSQEDIRDTSNTGELFF
>TRBV2|14
CASSVRASTDTQYF
>TRBV9|18
CASSVDYSGSPTYNEQFF
>TRBV5-1|12
CASSATPPRQYF
>TRBV28|16
CASRKAGTSGLNTQYF
>TRBV29-1|13
CSVEREGRYEQYF